This TCR beta chain was observed in a study of T cells expressing NK-cell markers (dated by TCRdb to the early 2020s). Concerning the study at large: Three sorted T-cell subsets (CD3+CD56+NKG2C+, CD3+CD56+NKG2C- and CD3+CD56-NKG2C+) from 7 to 9 donors had their TCR beta-chain repertoires profiled. Seven of the eight sequenced donors were HCMV-seropositive and one was HCMV-seronegative. All eight donors whose samples were sequenced were randomly selected healthy volunteers, three of them men and five women. Sequencing of the libraries produced 2 x 150 bp reads on Illumina HiSeq 2000/2500, MiSeq or NextSeq.

With regard to this clonotype: Its antigen target is currently unknown.

Findings and caveats that apply to the study as a whole: Whether the expanded NKG2C-expressing T cell clones were specific for HCMV antigens remained unclear. For five or six donors, the dominant CD3+CD56+NKG2C+ clonotypes were among the top 10 CD8+ clonotypes and accounted for about 1.0-7.5% of CD8+ T cells. Those dominant clonotypes were again the most abundant among CD3+CD56-NKG2C+ cells in a few donors, at roughly 25-60.1%.

A commercial ELISA kit detecting HCMV-specific IgG in serum was used to determine HCMV serostatus. Peripheral blood mononuclear cells were isolated from blood by Ficoll density gradient centrifugation. The listed sequencing device is Illumina HiSeq 2000. The TCR beta cDNA libraries were made using 5'RACE template switching, a step that added both a universal primer site and unique molecular identifiers. Priming for cDNA synthesis came from the TCR beta constant segment, and two successive PCR amplification steps followed. As for how the authors treated the data: MIGEC handled demultiplexing of the reads and grouping by UMI, while MiTCR was used to assemble and quantify clonotypes. To exclude erroneous sequences, only TCR cDNA sequences supported by at least two reads were retained. Downstream repertoire analysis used the tcR package, and clonotypes were matched across fractions by CDR3 nucleotide sequence plus V segment. VDJmatch was used to annotate antigen specificity against VDJdb, with one amino acid substitution in CDR3 permitted. TCRdb reprocessed the raw reads; every CDR3 protein sequence is a single record, and DNA is not supplied. It is TCRdb's table, rather than the study itself, that gives the V and J calls and clone size. Per the sample table, the count is approximately 460,000 distinct CDR3 sequences. About 7.3% of the sample belongs to the ten largest clones.

Including the terminal cysteine and phenylalanine, the CDR3 comprises 16 residues. This entry has no DNA. The germline V gene (reference sequence) yields PRHDT for CDR1 and FYEKMQ for CDR2. The clonotype was recovered from a woman between 18 and 70 years old in good health. The chain is made from TRBV13 and TRBJ1-6; TCRdb lists TRBD1, though no DNA is available to test this call. Source material: blood T cells: a sorted CD56 or NKG2C T cell subset, CD4+ or CD8+ T cells, or bulk PBMC T cells (not recorded which). This receptor has the CDR3 CASSLGTLGRGSPLHF.